A single sample is the source of the 19 T cell receptor beta chains below, sequenced in a study of CD8 T cell repertoires and HIV-1 epitope variants. Sequencing was performed with immunoSEQ multiplex PCR; in TCRdb, only in-frame clones are kept and a portion is missing. The sample yields some 87,000 clones, more than 65% seen once. Material for sequencing was uncultured baseline CD8+ T cells from peripheral blood mononuclear cells (PBMCs). These receptors came from a male donor with HIV.

The J gene is TRBJ2-1, the V gene TRBV5-1, with a weak D call TRBD2 (6 bases). This CDR3 is 13 amino acids long. V was pared by 3 bases and J by 6 bases, with 10 bases between. Germline CDR1 reads SGHRS; CDR2 reads YFSETQ. The CDR3 spells CASSSPTSNEQFF. CDR3 nucleotides: TGCGCCAGCAGCTCGCCGACTAGCAATGAGCAGTTCTTC.

CDR3 residues: CASSPTSGRSDTQYF. The DNA for the CDR3 is TGTGCCAGCAGCCCGACTAGCGGAAGATCAGATACGCAGTATTTT. The genes are TRBV6-5 and TRBJ2-3, with 9 bases identical to TRBD2. In germline, CDR1 is MNHEY, CDR2 SVGAGI. V shed 6 bases and J 4 bases; nucleotides not matched to a gene: 8. The CDR3 is 15 residues long.

This clone was counted at least ten times. The chain carries TRBV7-8 and TRBJ2-7; 7 bases are shared with TRBD1. The CDR3 extends over 14 amino acids. Germline V CDR1 and CDR2: SGHVS, FQNEAQ. V trimming: 4 bases; J trimming: 1 base; junction bases outside the gene matches: 4. CDR3 amino acids: CASSSGTVSYEQYF. CDR3 in DNA: TGTGCCAGCAGCTCCGGGACAGTTTCCTACGAGCAGTACTTC.

This clone was detected a few times. The CDR3 DNA reads TGTGCCAGCAGTGAAGTGGGGGGGCGGCAAGAGACCCAGTACTTC. It yields the protein CASSEVGGRQETQYF. The rearrangement uses TRBV6-1 and TRBJ2-5, with a tentative D call TRBD2 (7 bases). The CDR3 has 15 residues. Per germline, CDR1 MNHNS and CDR2 SASEGT. The ends were cut back, 1 base at V and 2 bases at J, with 11 bases in the middle.

This clone has a handful of counts. The genes are TRBV19 and TRBJ1-6; no reliable D call. This CDR3 is 15 amino acids long. Germline V gene sequence: CDR1 LNHDA, CDR2 SQIVND (reference sequence). V was cut by 6 bases and J by 5 bases, with 14 bases left in between. CDR3 sequence (DNA): TGTGCCAGTAGCACTGACTCGAGTCATAATTCACCCCTCCACTTT. Translating it yields CASSTDSSHNSPLHF.

The chain has TRBV4-3 and TRBJ1-2, with D unclear. CDR3 length equals 13 residues. The ends were cut back, 3 bases at V and 6 bases at J, with 11 bases in the middle. The germline CDR1 and CDR2 sequences are LGHNA and YSLEER. CDR3 DNA sequence: TGCGCCAGCAGCCAGAGGGTAAGGGATGGCTACACCTTC. Protein product: CASSQRVRDGYTF.

This chain links TRBV19 with TRBJ2-2, with 8 bases fitting TRBD1. Germline V lookup: CDR1 LNHDA, CDR2 SQIVND (reference sequence). The CDR3 length is 14 residues. V shed 5 bases and J 7 bases; nucleotides not matched to a gene: 6. This chain's CDR3 is CASSWTGYGGELFF. As DNA, the CDR3 is TGTGCCAGTAGTTGGACAGGGTACGGCGGGGAGCTGTTTTTT.

This clone was seen a few times. The chain recombines TRBV2 with TRBJ2-6; no clear D. V dropped 5 bases and J dropped 1 base, with 6 bases sitting between them. Germline values: CDR1 SNHLY, CDR2 FYNNEI. This CDR3 region has 14 residues. The CDR3 nucleotides are TGTGCCAGCAGTCGACAATCTGGGGCCAACGTCCTGACTTTC. Translated: CASSRQSGANVLTF.

This clone was seen only a few times. The chain carries TRBV11-3 and TRBJ2-7; TRBD2 aligns across 14 bases. The CDR3 totals 16 residues. V gave up 4 bases and J gave up 5 bases; unmatched junction bases: 7. Per germline, CDR1 SGHNT and CDR2 YENEEA. CDR3 amino acids: CASSWGLAGDTDEQYF. The CDR3, as DNA: TGTGCCAGCAGCTGGGGACTAGCGGGAGATACCGACGAGCAGTACTTC.

This chain joins TRBV7-2 and TRBJ1-6, with D possibly TRBD1 on 5 matching bases. Looked up from germline, CDR1 is SGHTA and CDR2 is FQGNSA. This CDR3 contains 16 residues. Trimming removed 5 bases from V and 6 bases from J, with 17 bases in between. The CDR3 sequence: CASSRDGHTINSPLHF. In nucleotides, the CDR3 is TGTGCCAGCAGCCGGGACGGACATACTATTAATTCACCCCTCCACTTT. Combining the CDR3 with reference TRBV7-2 and TRBJ1-6 gives the whole variable domain GAGVSQSPSNKVTEKGKDVELRCDPISGHTALYWYRQSLGQGLEFLIYFQGNSAPDKSGLPSDRFSAERTGGSVSTLTIQRTQQEDSAVYLCASSRDGHTINSPLHFGNGTRLTVT.

The gene calls are TRBV7-2 and TRBJ1-2, with D perhaps TRBD1 (5 bases). Germline-derived CDR1 and CDR2 are SGHTA and FQGNSA. The V end was cut by 1 base, the J end by 0 bases, with 9 bases between. CDR3 length equals 15 residues. As DNA, the CDR3 is TGTGCCAGCAGCTTAGTAGGGGACGCTAACTATGGCTACACCTTC. Translated: CASSLVGDANYGYTF.

V usage is TRBV5-1 and J usage is TRBJ2-3; D unresolved. This CDR3 is built from 15 residues. Germline-derived CDR1 and CDR2 are SGHRS and YFSETQ. V gave up 4 bases and J gave up 0 bases, with 12 bases separating them. The CDR3 here is CASSGVLLSTDTQYF. DNA of the CDR3: TGCGCCAGCAGCGGCGTTCTTCTAAGCACAGATACGCAGTATTTT.

The V call is TRBV28, the J call TRBJ1-1; 7 positions match TRBD1. The CDR3 is made up of 13 amino acids. CDR1 and CDR2 (germline): MDHEN, SYDVKM. The ends lost 3 bases at V and 7 bases at J; junction bases unmatched: 5. DNA of the CDR3: TGTGCCAGCAGTTTGGGGACAGCGCGTGAAGCTTTCTTT. This translates into CASSLGTAREAFF.

This sequence joins TRBV15 and TRBJ2-7, with D tentatively TRBD1 (6 bases). Germline V gene data show CDR1 as LNHNV and CDR2 as YYDKDF (reference sequence). The CDR3 covers 14 residues. V shed 0 bases and J shed 7 bases, with 13 bases lying between them. This CDR3 is CATSRDRGRWEQYF. The CDR3 DNA sequence: TGTGCCACCAGCAGAGACAGGGGTCGTTGGGAGCAGTACTTC.

The V and J genes are TRBV9 and TRBJ1-1; possible D gene TRBD1, 6 bases. Germline V gene data show CDR1 as SGDLS and CDR2 as YYNGEE. This CDR3 is built from 13 residues. V was pared by 3 bases and J by 2 bases, with 8 bases between. The chain's CDR3 is CASSGDINTEAFF. The CDR3 DNA reads TGTGCCAGCAGCGGGGACATTAACACTGAAGCTTTCTTT.

The gene calls are TRBV18 and TRBJ2-6, with D unclear. CDR3 length: 20 residues. Germline V gene data show CDR1 as KGHSH and CDR2 as LQKENI. V shed 3 bases and J shed 0 bases, with 21 bases lying between them. As DNA, the CDR3 is TGTGCCAGCTCACCTATTACCGGCCGTGCGTATACCTCTGGGGCCAACGTCCTGACTTTC. This gives the protein CASSPITGRAYTSGANVLTF.

J is TRBJ2-7 and V is TRBV5-1, with 8 positions matching TRBD1. CDR1 and CDR2 (germline): SGHRS, YFSETQ. The J segment lost 4 bases and the V segment lost 6 bases, leaving 12 bases of the junction unmatched. The CDR3 is made up of 15 amino acids. CDR3 sequence reads: CASKQQGDPQYEQYF. CDR3 nucleotide sequence: TGCGCCAGCAAGCAACAGGGGGACCCCCAGTACGAGCAGTACTTC.

This chain links TRBV9 with TRBJ2-3; 8 positions match TRBD2. Germline V gives CDR1 SGDLS, CDR2 YYNGEE. This CDR3 spans 17 amino acids. Trimming cost V 0 bases and J 2 bases; bases outside gene matches: 8. The CDR3 protein is CASSVEGSGRPTDTQYF. CDR3 nucleotide sequence: TGTGCCAGCAGCGTAGAGGGAAGCGGGAGACCCACAGATACGCAGTATTTT.

The V gene is TRBV27, the J gene TRBJ2-1, with 10 bases aligning to TRBD2. The CDR3 extends over 15 amino acids. V gave up 1 base and J gave up 8 bases; unmatched junction bases: 5. Germline-derived CDR1 and CDR2 are MNHEY and SMNVEV (reference sequence). The CDR3 DNA reads TGTGCCAGCAGTTTATTGCTAGCGGGAGTATATGAGCAGTTCTTC. Its protein is CASSLLLAGVYEQFF.